This TCR beta chain emerged from a study of shared clonotypes between healthy human individuals. In the original analysis: Filtering differed because ImmunoSEQ produced junction-only sequences that carried no quality scores. The protocol was immunoSEQ multiplex PCR, while the TCRdb copy is restricted to in-frame clones and leaves out a portion. Clone size and V and J calls were adopted from that table, with D and trimming inferred from the DNA. The table lists about 480,000 clones, 60% to 80% of them singletons. This CDR3 contains 14 residues. In germline, CDR1 is SGHRS, CDR2 YFSETQ. The V end was cut by 4 bases, the J end by 2 bases, with 11 bases between.

The chain recombines TRBV5-1 with TRBJ2-3, with a tentative D call TRBD1 (5 bases). The sequencing input was PBMCs. The clonotype originates from a middle-aged woman in good health. Some clones in this sample may be carry-over from other donors' samples. The CDR3 nucleotides read TGCGCCAGCAGCCCGGACACCCCCACAGATACGCAGTATTTT. Its protein product is CASSPDTPTDTQYF.